This section outlines one TCR beta chain sequence together with its context. The data are from a study of blood T cell repertoires in COVID-19. The method was immunoSEQ multiplex PCR; TCRdb's version includes in-frame clones alone and lacks a portion of them. The repertoire holds a few hundred thousand clones, roughly 85% seen once, with approximately 7.6% in the top ten. Germline lookup yields CDR1 SGHTA and CDR2 FQGNSA. This CDR3 contains 16 residues. Deletions cut 8 bases from V and 0 bases from J, with 16 bases between. Sequencing used peripheral blood. The TCR was taken from a human donor in a cohort sampled during active COVID-19. This chain connects TRBV7-2 to TRBJ2-2, with D possibly matching TRBD2 (6 bases). CDR3 sequence (DNA): TGTGCCAGCCTCCAAAAGGGACTGCCGAACACCGGGGAGCTGTTTTTT. It translates to CASLQKGLPNTGELFF. The whole variable domain, remainder taken from reference TRBV7-2 and TRBJ2-2, is GAGVSQSPSNKVTEKGKDVELRCDPISGHTALYWYRQSLGQGLEFLIYFQGNSAPDKSGLPSDRFSAERTGGSVSTLTIQRTQQEDSAVYLCASLQKGLPNTGELFFGEGSRLTVL.